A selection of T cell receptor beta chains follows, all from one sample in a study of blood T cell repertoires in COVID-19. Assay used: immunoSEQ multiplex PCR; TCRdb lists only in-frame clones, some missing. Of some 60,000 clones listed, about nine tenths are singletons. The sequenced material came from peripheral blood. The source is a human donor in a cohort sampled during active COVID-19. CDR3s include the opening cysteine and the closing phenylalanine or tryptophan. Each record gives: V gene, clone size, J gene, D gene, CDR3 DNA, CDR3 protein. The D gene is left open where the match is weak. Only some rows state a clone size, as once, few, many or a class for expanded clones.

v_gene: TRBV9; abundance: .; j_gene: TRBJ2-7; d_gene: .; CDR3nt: TGTGCCAGCAGCCCGTGGACTTCCACCTACGAGCAGTACTTC; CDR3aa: CASSPWTSTYEQYF
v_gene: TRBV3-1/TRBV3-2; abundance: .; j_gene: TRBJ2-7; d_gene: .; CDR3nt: TGTGCCAGCAGCCAAGTCCGGACAAACTTC; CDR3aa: CASSQVRTNF
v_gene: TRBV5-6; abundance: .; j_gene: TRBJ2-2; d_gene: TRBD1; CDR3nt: TGTGCCAGCAGCTCCCGGGACAGGTACACCGGGGAGCTGTTTTTT; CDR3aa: CASSSRDRYTGELFF
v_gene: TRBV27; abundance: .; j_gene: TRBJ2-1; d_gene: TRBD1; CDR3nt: TGTGCCAGCAATTTCGGGACAGCGCCCTACAATGAGCAGTTCTTC; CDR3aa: CASNFGTAPYNEQFF
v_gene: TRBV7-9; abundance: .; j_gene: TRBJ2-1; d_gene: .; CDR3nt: TGTGCCAGCAGGGAAGAGGGGGTCGGGAAGTTCTTC; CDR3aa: CASREEGVGKFF
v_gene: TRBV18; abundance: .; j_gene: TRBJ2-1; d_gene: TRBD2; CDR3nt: TGTGCCAGCTCACCTACTAGCGGGGGGATCAATGAGCAGTTCTTC; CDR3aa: CASSPTSGGINEQFF
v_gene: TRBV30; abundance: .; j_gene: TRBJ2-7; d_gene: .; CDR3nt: TGTGCCTGGGAGGGGGGGTTTTCCTACGAGCAGTACTTC; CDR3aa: CAWEGGFSYEQYF
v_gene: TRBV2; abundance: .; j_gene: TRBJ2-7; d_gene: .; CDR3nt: TGTGCCACCCGGGGGAAGTTAACCTACGAGCAGTACTTC; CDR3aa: CATRGKLTYEQYF
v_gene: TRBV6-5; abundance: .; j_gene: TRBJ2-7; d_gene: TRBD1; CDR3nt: TGTGCCAGCAGCTGGGACAGGGCAACCGAGCAGTACTTC; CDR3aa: CASSWDRATEQYF
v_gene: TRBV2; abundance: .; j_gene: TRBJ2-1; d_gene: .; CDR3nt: TGTGCCAGCGGGGGCCCCTACAATGAGCAGTTCTTC; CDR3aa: CASGGPYNEQFF
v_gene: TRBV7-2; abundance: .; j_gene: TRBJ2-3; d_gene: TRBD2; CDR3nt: TGTGCCAGCAGCCTTGGGACTAGGGTAGATACGCAGTATTTT; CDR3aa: CASSLGTRVDTQYF
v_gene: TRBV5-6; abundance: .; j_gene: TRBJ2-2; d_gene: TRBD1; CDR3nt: TGTGCCAGCAGTAAGGACAGGGGGCTGAACACCGGGGAGCTGTTTTTT; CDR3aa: CASSKDRGLNTGELFF
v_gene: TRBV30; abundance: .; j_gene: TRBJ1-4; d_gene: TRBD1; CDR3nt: TGTGCCTGGGGACAGGGCCAAAAACTGTTTTTT; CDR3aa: CAWGQGQKLFF
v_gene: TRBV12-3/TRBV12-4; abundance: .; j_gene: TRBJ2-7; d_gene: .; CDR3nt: TGTGCCAGCAGTTTAGGCTATTCCTACGAGCAGTACTTC; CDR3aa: CASSLGYSYEQYF
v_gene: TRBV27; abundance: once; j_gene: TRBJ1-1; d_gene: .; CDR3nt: TGTGCCAGCAGTTTCCCGCCGGGGACTGAAGCTTTCTTT; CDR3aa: CASSFPPGTEAFF
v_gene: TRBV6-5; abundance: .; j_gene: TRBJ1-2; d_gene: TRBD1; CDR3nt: TGTGCCAGCGGATCCGGGACAGGGGAACACTACACCTTC; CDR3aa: CASGSGTGEHYTF
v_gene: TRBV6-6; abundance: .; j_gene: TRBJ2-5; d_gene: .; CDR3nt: TGTGCCAGCAGTGACCAAGACTATAAAGAGACCCAGTACTTC; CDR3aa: CASSDQDYKETQYF
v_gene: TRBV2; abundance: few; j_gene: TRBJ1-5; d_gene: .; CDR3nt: TGTGCCAGCAGGGACAGCTATCAGCCCCAGCATTTT; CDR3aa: CASRDSYQPQHF
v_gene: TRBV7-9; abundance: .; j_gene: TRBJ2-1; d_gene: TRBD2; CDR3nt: TGTGCCAGCACCTTAGCAGAGACTAGCTGGGACAATGAGCAGTTCTTC; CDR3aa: CASTLAETSWDNEQFF
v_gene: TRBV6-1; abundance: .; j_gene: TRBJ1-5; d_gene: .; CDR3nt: TGTGCCAGCAGTGAAGCGTTGAAGACACTTAATCAGCCCCAGCATTTT; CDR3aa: CASSEALKTLNQPQHF
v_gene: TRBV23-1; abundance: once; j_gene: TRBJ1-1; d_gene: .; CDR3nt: TGCGCCAGCAGTCACGCAGGTTACACTGAAGCTTTCTTT; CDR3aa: CASSHAGYTEAFF
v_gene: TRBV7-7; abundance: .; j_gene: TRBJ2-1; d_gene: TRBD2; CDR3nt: TGTGCTAGCAGCTACGGGACTAGCGGGGGGTCATACAATGAGCAGTTCTTC; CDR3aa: CASSYGTSGGSYNEQFF
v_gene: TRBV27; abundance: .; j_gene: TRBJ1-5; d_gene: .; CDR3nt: TGTGCCAGCAGCCCGGACTCGCGCAATCAGCCCCAGCATTTT; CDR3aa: CASSPDSRNQPQHF
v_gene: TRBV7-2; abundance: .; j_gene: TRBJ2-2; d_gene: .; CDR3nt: TGTGCCTCCCGAAAGGGGCCCAGCACCGGGGAGCTGTTTTTT; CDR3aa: CASRKGPSTGELFF
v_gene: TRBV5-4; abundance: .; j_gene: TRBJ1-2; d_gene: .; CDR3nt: TGTGCCAGCAGCTTGGAGGGCGGGAACTATGGCTACACCTTC; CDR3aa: CASSLEGGNYGYTF
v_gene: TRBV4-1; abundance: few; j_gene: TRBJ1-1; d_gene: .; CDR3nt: TGCGCCAGCAGCCTACCCCCGAGGCAGCCTATGAACACTGAAGCTTTCTTT; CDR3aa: CASSLPPRQPMNTEAFF
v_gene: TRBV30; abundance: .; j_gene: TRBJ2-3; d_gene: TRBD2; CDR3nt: TGTGCCTGGAGTGTACGAAGAAGCGGGAGGCGGAGCACAGATACGCAGTATTTT; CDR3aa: CAWSVRRSGRRSTDTQYF
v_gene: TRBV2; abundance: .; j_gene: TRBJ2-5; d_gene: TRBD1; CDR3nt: TGTGCCAGCAGTGGGGACAGGGGGCGAGAGACCCAGTACTTC; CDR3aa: CASSGDRGRETQYF
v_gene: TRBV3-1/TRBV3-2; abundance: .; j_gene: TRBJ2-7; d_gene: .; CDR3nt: TGTGCCAGCAGCCAAGAACGGGACGAGCAGTACTTC; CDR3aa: CASSQERDEQYF
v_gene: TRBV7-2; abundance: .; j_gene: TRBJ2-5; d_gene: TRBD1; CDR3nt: TGTGCCAGCAGCTCGGGACAGCAGGGGGTGGGGTACTTC; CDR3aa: CASSSGQQGVGYF
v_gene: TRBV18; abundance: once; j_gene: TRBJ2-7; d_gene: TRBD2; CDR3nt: TGTGCCAGCTCGCAAGCGGGAGGGAATTACGAGCAGTACTTC; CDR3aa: CASSQAGGNYEQYF
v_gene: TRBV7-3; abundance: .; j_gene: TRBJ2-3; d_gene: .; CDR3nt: TGTGCCAGCAGCTTAGGAGGGGGCGGCACAGATACGCAGTATTTT; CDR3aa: CASSLGGGGTDTQYF
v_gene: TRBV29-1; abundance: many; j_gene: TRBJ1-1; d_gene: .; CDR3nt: TGCAGCTATGGTTCAGGCGAGAACACTGAAGCTTTCTTT; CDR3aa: CSYGSGENTEAFF
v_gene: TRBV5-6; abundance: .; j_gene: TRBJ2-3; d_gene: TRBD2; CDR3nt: TGTGCCAGCAGCTTCCCCTTAGCGGGGAGCACAGATACGCAGTATTTT; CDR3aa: CASSFPLAGSTDTQYF
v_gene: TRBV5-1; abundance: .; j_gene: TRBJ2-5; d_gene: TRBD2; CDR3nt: TGCGCCAGCAGCTTCAAACCTAGCGGGGATCAAGAGACCCAGTACTTC; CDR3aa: CASSFKPSGDQETQYF
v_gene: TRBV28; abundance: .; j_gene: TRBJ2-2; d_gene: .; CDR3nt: TGTGCCACCCCAGGGCCGGCGAACACCGGGGAGCTGTTTTTT; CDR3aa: CATPGPANTGELFF
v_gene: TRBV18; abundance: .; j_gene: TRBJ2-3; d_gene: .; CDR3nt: TGTGCCAGCTCACCCGGAGAACCCACAGATACGCAGTATTTT; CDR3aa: CASSPGEPTDTQYF
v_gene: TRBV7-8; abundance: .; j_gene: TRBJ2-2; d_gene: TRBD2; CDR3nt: TGTGCCAGCAGCTTATTACTAGCGGGAGGAGGGACCGGGGAGCTGTTTTTT; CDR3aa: CASSLLLAGGGTGELFF
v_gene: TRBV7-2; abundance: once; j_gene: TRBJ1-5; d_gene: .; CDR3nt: TGTGCCAGCAGCTATCAGCGGGACATTGGAGATCAGCCCCAGCATTTT; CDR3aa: CASSYQRDIGDQPQHF
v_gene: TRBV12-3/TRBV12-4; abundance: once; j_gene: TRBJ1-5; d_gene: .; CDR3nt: TGTGCCAGCAGTATTACTGGGCCCCAGCATTTT; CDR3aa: CASSITGPQHF
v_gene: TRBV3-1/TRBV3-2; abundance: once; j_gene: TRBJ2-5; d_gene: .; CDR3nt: TGTGCCAGCAGTCGGGTCACCGTTGAGACCCAGTACTTC; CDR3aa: CASSRVTVETQYF
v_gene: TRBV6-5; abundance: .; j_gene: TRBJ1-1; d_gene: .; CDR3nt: TGTGCCAGCAGTTACTCCACCAACCGGGACACTGAAGCTTTCTTT; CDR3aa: CASSYSTNRDTEAFF
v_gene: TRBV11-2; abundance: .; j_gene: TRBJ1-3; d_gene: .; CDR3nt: TGTGCCAGCAGCTTTCTTGGGGGGAGCTCTGGAAACACCATATATTTT; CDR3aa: CASSFLGGSSGNTIYF
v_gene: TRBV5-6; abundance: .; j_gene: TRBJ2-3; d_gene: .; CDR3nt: TGTGCCAGCAGCTTGGCCGGGGTGGATACGCAGTATTTT; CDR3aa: CASSLAGVDTQYF
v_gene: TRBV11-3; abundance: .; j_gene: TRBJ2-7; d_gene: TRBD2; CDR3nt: TGTGCCAGCAGCATGGGGGAGGGGCGCGAGCAGTACTTC; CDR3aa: CASSMGEGREQYF
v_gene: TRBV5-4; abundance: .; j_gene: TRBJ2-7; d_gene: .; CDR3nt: TGTGCCAGCAGCCCCGGACAGTTAGCCTACGAGCAGTACTTC; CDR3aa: CASSPGQLAYEQYF
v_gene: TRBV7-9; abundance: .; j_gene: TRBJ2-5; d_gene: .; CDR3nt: TGTGCCAGCAGCTTTCTAAGTGGCCAAGAGACCCAGTACTTC; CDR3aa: CASSFLSGQETQYF
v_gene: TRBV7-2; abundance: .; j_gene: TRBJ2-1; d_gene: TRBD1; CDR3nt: TGTGCCAGCAGCTCTCGACAGGGGAAGGGGAATGAGCAGTTCTTC; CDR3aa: CASSSRQGKGNEQFF
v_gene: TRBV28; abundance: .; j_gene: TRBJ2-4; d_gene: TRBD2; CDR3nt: TGTGCCAGCAGCCTAAGGAGGGTCCAAACTAGCGGGGGCTTTCTAGCCAAAAACATTCAGTACTTC; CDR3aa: CASSLRRVQTSGGFLAKNIQYF
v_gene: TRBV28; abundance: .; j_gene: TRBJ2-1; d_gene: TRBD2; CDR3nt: TGTGCCAGCAGTCCAAGGGGCGGGGGGAATGAGCAGTTCTTC; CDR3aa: CASSPRGGGNEQFF
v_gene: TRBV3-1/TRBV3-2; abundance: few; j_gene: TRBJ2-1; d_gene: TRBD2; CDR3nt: TGTGCCAGCAGCCAGGGGCTAGCGGGGTGGAGCTCCTACAATGAGCAGTTCTTC; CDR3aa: CASSQGLAGWSSYNEQFF
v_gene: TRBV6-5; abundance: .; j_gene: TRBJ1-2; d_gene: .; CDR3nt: TGTGCCAGCAGTTCGACAACCTATGGCTACACCTTC; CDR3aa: CASSSTTYGYTF
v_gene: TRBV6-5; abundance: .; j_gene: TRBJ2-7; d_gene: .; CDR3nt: TGTGCCAGCAGGGCCCAGCGGAGGCCCTCCGAGCAGTACTTC; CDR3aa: CASRAQRRPSEQYF
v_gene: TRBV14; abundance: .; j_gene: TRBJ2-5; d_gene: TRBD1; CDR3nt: TGTGCCAGCAGCCCCCATTACAGGGGGCCTGGGGAGACCCAGTACTTC; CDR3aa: CASSPHYRGPGETQYF
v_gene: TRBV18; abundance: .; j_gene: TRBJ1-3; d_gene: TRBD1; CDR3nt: TGTGCCAGCTCACCCGCTGCGGGACAGGGGGCTGGAAACACCATATATTTT; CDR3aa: CASSPAAGQGAGNTIYF
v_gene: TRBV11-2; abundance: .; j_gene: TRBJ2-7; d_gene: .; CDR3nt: TGTGCCAGCAGCTTCCGAGGGGACACCTACGAGCAGTACTTC; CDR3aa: CASSFRGDTYEQYF